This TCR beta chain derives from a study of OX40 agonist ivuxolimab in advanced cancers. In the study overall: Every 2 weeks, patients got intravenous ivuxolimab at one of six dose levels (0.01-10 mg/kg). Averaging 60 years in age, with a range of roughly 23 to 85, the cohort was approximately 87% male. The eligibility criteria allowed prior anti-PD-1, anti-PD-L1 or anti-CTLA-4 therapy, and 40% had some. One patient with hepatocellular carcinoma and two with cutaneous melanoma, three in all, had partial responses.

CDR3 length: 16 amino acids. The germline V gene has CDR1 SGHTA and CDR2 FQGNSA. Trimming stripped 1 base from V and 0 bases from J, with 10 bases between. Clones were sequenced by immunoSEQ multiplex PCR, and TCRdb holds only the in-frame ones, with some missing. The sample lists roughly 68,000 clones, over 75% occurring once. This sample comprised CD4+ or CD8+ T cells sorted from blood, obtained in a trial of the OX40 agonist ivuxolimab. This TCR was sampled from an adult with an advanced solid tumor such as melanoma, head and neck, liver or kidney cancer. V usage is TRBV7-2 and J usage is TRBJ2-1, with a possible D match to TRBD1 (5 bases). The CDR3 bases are TGTGCCAGCAGCTTAGAGACAGAGAGCTCCTACAATGAGCAGTTCTTC. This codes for CASSLETESSYNEQFF.